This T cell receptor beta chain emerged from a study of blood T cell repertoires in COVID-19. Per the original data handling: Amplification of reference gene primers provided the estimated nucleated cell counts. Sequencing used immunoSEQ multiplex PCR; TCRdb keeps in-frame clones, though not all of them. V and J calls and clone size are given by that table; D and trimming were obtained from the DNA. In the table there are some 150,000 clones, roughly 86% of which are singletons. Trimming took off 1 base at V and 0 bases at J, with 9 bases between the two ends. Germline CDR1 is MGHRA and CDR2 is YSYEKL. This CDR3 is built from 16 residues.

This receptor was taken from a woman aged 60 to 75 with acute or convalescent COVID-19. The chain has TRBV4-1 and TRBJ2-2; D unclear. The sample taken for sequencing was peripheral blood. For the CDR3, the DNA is TGCGCCAGCAGCCAAGTCCACAGCTCGAACACCGGGGAGCTGTTTTTT. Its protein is CASSQVHSSNTGELFF.